Following are 5 T cell receptor beta chains from one sample sequenced in a study of radiation and T cells in renal cell carcinoma. The protocol was immunoSEQ multiplex PCR, while the TCRdb copy is restricted to in-frame clones and leaves out a portion. The sample shows some 80,000 clones, over 65% of them seen only once. Time point in this sample: blood 4 weeks post-SBRT, at nephrectomy. Sample treatment: 15 Gy SBRT to primary tumor, nephrectomy 4 weeks later. Sequencing used blood, obtained from a patient whose treatment included radiotherapy and nephrectomy. These receptors came from a woman in her fifties or sixties with renal cell carcinoma.

This rearrangement joins TRBV28 to TRBJ1-1; D is possibly TRBD1 (5 bases). Trimming removed 2 bases from V and 4 bases from J, with 20 bases in between. CDR3 length: 17 residues. Germline values: CDR1 MDHEN, CDR2 SYDVKM. The CDR3 bases are TGTGCCAGCAGTTTACTGCTCTCCTCTCCGAGGGGCACTGAAGCTTTCTTT. As protein: CASSLLLSSPRGTEAFF.

This clone was recorded only once. This chain joins TRBV9 and TRBJ1-1; maybe TRBD1 (6 bases). The germline CDR1 and CDR2 sequences are SGDLS and YYNGEE. The CDR3 covers 15 residues. With 0 bases removed from V and 6 bases from J, the gap between germline ends came to 15 bases. This CDR3 reads CASSVGPGAHPEAFF. CDR3 nucleotide sequence: TGTGCCAGCAGCGTAGGGCCGGGGGCGCATCCTGAAGCTTTCTTT.

This chain connects TRBV18 to TRBJ2-5, with D possibly matching TRBD1 (6 bases). Trimming removed 0 bases from V and 3 bases from J, with 8 bases in between. The CDR3 has 14 residues. Germline CDR1 KGHSH, CDR2 LQKENI. Written as DNA, the CDR3 is TGTGCCAGCTCACCACCGGGGGCAGAAGAGACCCAGTACTTC. It codes for CASSPPGAEETQYF.

There are a few counts of this clone. The chain employs TRBV19 and TRBJ1-1, with TRBD1 as a possible D gene (6 bases). Germline CDR1 and CDR2: LNHDA and SQIVND (reference sequence). The V gene lost 10 bases and the J gene lost 7 bases, with 19 bases spanning the gap. The CDR3 extends over 13 amino acids. DNA for the CDR3: TGTGCCACCCGATACGGACAGTTGAATGAAGCTTTCTTT. It translates to CATRYGQLNEAFF.

This rearrangement joins TRBV11-2 to TRBJ1-1; D is ambiguous. The CDR3 extends over 13 amino acids. Trimming removed 1 base at V and 1 base at J, with 4 bases between. CDR1 SGHAT and CDR2 FQNNGV come from the germline V gene. The CDR3, as DNA: TGTGCCAGCAGCTTAGGGTGGAACACTGAAGCTTTCTTT. Amino acid sequence: CASSLGWNTEAFF.